Listed below are T cell receptor beta chains from one sample, sequenced in a study of blood T cell repertoires in COVID-19. Method: immunoSEQ multiplex PCR; TCRdb's copy keeps in-frame clones and lacks some. The repertoire holds 60,000 or so clones, with around 84% as singletons. Material for sequencing was peripheral blood. These receptor sequences come from an elderly woman with acute or convalescent COVID-19. Each CDR3 is given with its conserved first and last residue. D genes are given only for firm matches. Not every row has a clone size; where given, it reads once, few, many or a size class.

clone size: NA; J gene: TRBJ1-1; D gene: NA; V gene: TRBV6-5; CDR3 DNA: TGTGCCAGCAGCCCCCCCGGGGGGAACACTGAAGCTTTCTTT; CDR3 protein: CASSPPGGNTEAFF
clone size: few; J gene: TRBJ1-2; D gene: TRBD1; V gene: TRBV11-3; CDR3 DNA: TGTGCCAGCAGCCAACCGGGACAGGGAATGGGTGGCTACACCTTC; CDR3 protein: CASSQPGQGMGGYTF
clone size: NA; J gene: TRBJ1-1; D gene: TRBD1; V gene: TRBV19; CDR3 DNA: TGTGCCAGTACGAGGGAAGGGACAGTCACTGAAGCTTTCTTT; CDR3 protein: CASTREGTVTEAFF
clone size: NA; J gene: TRBJ1-4; D gene: NA; V gene: TRBV29-1; CDR3 DNA: TGCAGCGTTGGCCAGGGGTATGCTAATGAAAAACTGTTTTTT; CDR3 protein: CSVGQGYANEKLFF
clone size: NA; J gene: TRBJ1-1; D gene: NA; V gene: TRBV7-9; CDR3 DNA: TGTGCCAGCAGAGGAACAGGGAAGGCTGAAGCTTTCTTT; CDR3 protein: CASRGTGKAEAFF
clone size: NA; J gene: TRBJ1-2; D gene: NA; V gene: TRBV7-9; CDR3 DNA: TGTGCCAGCAGTCCTAGAAGAGGCGACTATGGCTACACCTTC; CDR3 protein: CASSPRRGDYGYTF
clone size: NA; J gene: TRBJ2-5; D gene: NA; V gene: TRBV5-1; CDR3 DNA: TGCGCCAGCAGCTCTTATACAGGGCCCCAAGAGACCCAGTACTTC; CDR3 protein: CASSSYTGPQETQYF
clone size: NA; J gene: TRBJ2-1; D gene: TRBD1; V gene: TRBV7-4; CDR3 DNA: TGTGCCAGCAGCCCAAGGGACAGGGGGCGCAGGTACAATGAGCAGTTCTTC; CDR3 protein: CASSPRDRGRRYNEQFF
clone size: NA; J gene: TRBJ2-5; D gene: TRBD2; V gene: TRBV5-4; CDR3 DNA: TGTGCCAGCAGTTCCCCCGGGGGGGCCAGGGAGACCCAGTACTTC; CDR3 protein: CASSSPGGARETQYF
clone size: NA; J gene: TRBJ2-5; D gene: TRBD2; V gene: TRBV5-6; CDR3 DNA: TGTGCCAGCAGCAAGACTAGCGGGGGGGCGGAGACCCAGTACTTC; CDR3 protein: CASSKTSGGAETQYF
clone size: NA; J gene: TRBJ2-7; D gene: TRBD1; V gene: TRBV5-1; CDR3 DNA: TGCGCCAGCAGCTTGCATGGGACAGGGGGCGACGAGCAGTACTTC; CDR3 protein: CASSLHGTGGDEQYF
clone size: NA; J gene: TRBJ2-7; D gene: NA; V gene: TRBV7-9; CDR3 DNA: TGTGCCAGCAGCTTCGACCGGCCAGGCCTTTACGAGCAGTACTTC; CDR3 protein: CASSFDRPGLYEQYF
clone size: NA; J gene: TRBJ1-2; D gene: NA; V gene: TRBV27; CDR3 DNA: TGTGCCAGCAGTTCCGCTGACAGGCACCCTTACTATGGCTACACCTTC; CDR3 protein: CASSSADRHPYYGYTF